The 19 T cell receptor beta chains below all came from one sample that was sequenced in a study of T cell responses to AZD1222 COVID-19 vaccine. Some clones are missing from TCRdb's copy, which holds only in-frame ones; the method was immunoSEQ multiplex PCR. This sample has over 100,000 clones, with roughly 88% found just once. Sequencing was performed on peripheral blood, taken on day 0 of AZD1222 vaccination. These receptors all stem from an adult in good health.

The J gene is TRBJ1-3, the V gene TRBV3-1 (or the pseudogene TRBV3-2), with D maybe TRBD1 (5 bases). V lost 1 base to trimming and J lost 4 bases, with 11 bases between them. The CDR3 contains 15 residues. Germline CDR1 and CDR2: LGHDT and YNNKEL (reference sequence). The CDR3 sequence is CASSQVEGLGNTIYF. In DNA, the CDR3 is TGTGCCAGCAGCCAAGTTGAGGGGCTGGGAAACACCATATATTTT.

The J gene is TRBJ1-3, the V gene TRBV5-8, with 10 bases aligning to TRBD1. V gave up 5 bases and J gave up 2 bases; unmatched junction bases: 1. The CDR3 has 14 amino acids. Germline-derived CDR1 and CDR2 are SGHTS and YDEGEE. CDR3 residues: CASRDRGTGNTIYF. The CDR3 bases are TGTGCCAGCAGGGACAGGGGGACTGGAAACACCATATATTTT.

This chain connects TRBV5-5 to TRBJ2-7, with 10 bases fitting TRBD1. The V segment lost 1 base and the J segment 1 base; nucleotides outside the gene matches: 8. CDR3 length: 17 residues. Germline assignment: CDR1 SGHKS and CDR2 YYEKEE (reference sequence). CDR3: CASSLTGTGVLSYEQYF. As DNA, the CDR3 is TGTGCCAGCAGCTTGACCGGGACAGGGGTGTTATCCTACGAGCAGTACTTC.

This clone was counted a single time. The V and J genes are TRBV5-4 and TRBJ1-5, with 8 bases aligning to TRBD1. The CDR3 spans 15 residues. V shed 0 bases and J 4 bases; nucleotides not matched to a gene: 3. Per germline, CDR1 SGHNT and CDR2 YYREEE (reference sequence). This chain's CDR3 is CASSLGGQVNQPQHF. As DNA, the CDR3 is TGTGCCAGCAGCTTGGGGGGACAGGTAAATCAGCCCCAGCATTTT.

The V call is TRBV29-1, the J call TRBJ2-5; 8 nucleotides agree with TRBD1. The CDR3 contains 15 residues. V was pared by 3 bases and J by 6 bases, with 12 bases of the junction left unmatched. The germline V gene has CDR1 SQVTM and CDR2 ANQGSEA. This CDR3 is CSVDGQGLVGKTQYF. The CDR3 nucleotides read TGCAGCGTTGATGGACAGGGTCTTGTTGGGAAGACCCAGTACTTC.

The chain has TRBV18 and TRBJ2-6; D ambiguous. The V and J ends lost 8 bases and 0 bases respectively, with 5 bases between them. CDR1 is KGHSH, CDR2 LQKENI, per germline. The CDR3 is 13 residues long. The DNA of the CDR3 is TGTGCCAGCCTCAACTCTGGGGCCAACGTCCTGACTTTC. Encoded protein: CASLNSGANVLTF.

The chain has TRBV2 and TRBJ1-1, with D hard to call. Per germline, CDR1 SNHLY and CDR2 FYNNEI. The germline V and J ends were trimmed by 4 bases and 3 bases, with 6 bases remaining between them. The CDR3 has 12 amino acids. The CDR3 DNA follows: TGTGCCAGCAGTGGTGCTTACACTGAAGCTTTCTTT. Protein: CASSGAYTEAFF.

The chain employs TRBV27 and TRBJ1-1; maybe TRBD1 (5 bases). Trimming shortened V by 7 bases and J by 3 bases, and 15 bases separated the two germline ends. The CDR3 loop spans 14 amino acids. From germline, CDR1 is MNHEY and CDR2 SMNVEV (reference sequence). The CDR3 loop reads CASTAQGDYTEAFF. CDR3 DNA: TGTGCCAGCACCGCTCAAGGGGATTACACTGAAGCTTTCTTT.

The rearrangement links TRBV4-2 to TRBJ1-1; maybe TRBD1 (6 bases). V was clipped by 5 bases and J by 3 bases, with 28 bases between them. Germline V gene sequence: CDR1 LGHNA, CDR2 YNFKEQ. The CDR3 is made up of 19 amino acids. This CDR3 reads CASSTNYRVLWSGYTEAFF. CDR3 coding DNA: TGTGCCAGCAGCACCAATTACAGGGTTTTATGGTCAGGGTACACTGAAGCTTTCTTT.

The rearrangement uses TRBV9 and TRBJ1-2; TRBD1 aligns across 11 bases. CDR3 length: 14 amino acids. J was trimmed by 5 bases and V by 3 bases; bases with no gene match: 3. The germline V gene encodes CDR1 SGDLS and CDR2 YYNGEE. In nucleotides, the CDR3 is TGTGCCAGCAGCGCGGACAGGGGGCTTTATGGCTACACCTTC. Its protein is CASSADRGLYGYTF.

The V call is TRBV9, the J call TRBJ2-1; tentative D call: TRBD2 (5 bases). This CDR3 spans 15 amino acids. V dropped 1 base and J dropped 4 bases, with 12 bases sitting between them. CDR1 and CDR2 from the germline V gene are SGDLS and YYNGEE. This CDR3 reads CASSVTGRVYNEQFF. The CDR3 DNA follows: TGTGCCAGCAGCGTAACGGGAAGGGTTTACAATGAGCAGTTCTTC. Based on the CDR3 plus reference TRBV9 and TRBJ2-1, the full variable domain is DSGVTQTPKHLITATGQRVTLRCSPRSGDLSVYWYQQSLDQGLQFLIQYYNGEERAKGNILERFSAQQFPDLHSELNLSSLELGDSALYFCASSVTGRVYNEQFFGPGTRLTVL.

The rearrangement joins TRBV25-1 to TRBJ2-4; TRBD2 aligns across 13 bases. Germline lookup yields CDR1 MGHDK and CDR2 SYGVNS. The CDR3 has 15 amino acids. Losses at the gene ends were 6 bases for V and 8 bases for J; bases not matched to a gene: 7. The DNA of the CDR3 is TGTGCCAGCAGCTCAAGCGGGACTAGCGGGGACATTCAGTACTTC. Protein product: CASSSSGTSGDIQYF.

V is TRBV2 and J is TRBJ1-3, with D possibly matching TRBD1 (5 bases). V lost 5 bases to trimming and J lost 9 bases, with 17 bases between them. The CDR3 spans 14 residues. The germline CDR1 and CDR2 sequences are SNHLY and FYNNEI. In DNA form, the CDR3 reads TGTGCCAGCAGTCGGGACGGCTTCTGGAGCACCATATATTTT. This translates into CASSRDGFWSTIYF.

This chain connects TRBV4-2 to TRBJ1-4, with 9 bases identical to TRBD1. V shed 1 base and J 4 bases; nucleotides not matched to a gene: 4. CDR1 is LGHNA and CDR2 is YNFKEQ in the germline V gene. The CDR3 is 16 amino acids. CDR3 sequence (DNA): TGTGCCAGCAGCCAAGGTCCGGGACAGGGTAATGAAAAACTGTTTTTT. This translates into CASSQGPGQGNEKLFF.

V is TRBV2 and J is TRBJ1-6; D not certain. The ends were cut back, 3 bases at V and 17 bases at J, with 8 bases in the middle. The CDR3 runs 10 residues. Germline CDR1 SNHLY, CDR2 FYNNEI. The CDR3 coding sequence is TGTGCCAGCAGTGATGTGGGGTTCCACTTT. Translation gives CASSDVGFHF.

V usage is TRBV29-1 and J usage is TRBJ1-5, with 12 bases that match TRBD1. J was trimmed by 7 bases and V by 5 bases; bases with no gene match: 6. Per germline, CDR1 SQVTM and CDR2 ANQGSEA. The CDR3 has 14 residues. CDR3: CSVRDRGLGQPQHF. CDR3 sequence (DNA): TGCAGCGTTCGGGACAGGGGGCTAGGGCAGCCCCAGCATTTT.

CDR3 sequence: CASSYPWSTEAFF. As DNA, the CDR3 is TGTGCCAGCAGCTATCCGTGGAGCACTGAAGCTTTCTTT. The chain has TRBV5-5 and TRBJ1-1; no clear D gene. V dropped 3 bases and J dropped 4 bases, with 10 bases sitting between them. The CDR3 consists of 13 residues. In germline, CDR1 is SGHKS, CDR2 YYEKEE (reference sequence).

The rearrangement joins TRBV29-1 to TRBJ2-1; 11 positions agree with TRBD2. The CDR3 sequence is 14 residues long. Germline assignment: CDR1 SQVTM and CDR2 ANQGSEA. With V trimmed by 6 bases and J by 7 bases, 8 bases remained unmatched. The CDR3 nucleotides read TGCAGCGTAGACCCTAGCGGGGGGATGAATGAGCAGTTCTTC. Its translation: CSVDPSGGMNEQFF.

This clone has a single count. The gene calls are TRBV15 and TRBJ1-3, with 7 bases fitting TRBD1. Germline V lookup: CDR1 LNHNV, CDR2 YYDKDF (reference sequence). CDR3 length: 16 residues. V lost 6 bases to trimming and J lost 1 base; unmatched junction nucleotides: 9. CDR3 in amino acids: CATSFSGGGSGNTIYF. The CDR3 DNA follows: TGTGCCACCAGTTTTTCAGGGGGTGGATCTGGAAACACCATATATTTT.